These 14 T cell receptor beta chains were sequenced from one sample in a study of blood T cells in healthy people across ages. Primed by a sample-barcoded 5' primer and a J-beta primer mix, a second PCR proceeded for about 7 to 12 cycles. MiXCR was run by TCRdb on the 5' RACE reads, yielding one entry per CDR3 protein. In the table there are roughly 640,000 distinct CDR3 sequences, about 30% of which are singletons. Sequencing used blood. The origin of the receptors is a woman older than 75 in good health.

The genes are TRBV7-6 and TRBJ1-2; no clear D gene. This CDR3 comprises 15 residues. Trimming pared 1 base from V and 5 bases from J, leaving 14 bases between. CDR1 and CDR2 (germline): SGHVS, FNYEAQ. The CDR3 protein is CASSLGAGRVYGYTF. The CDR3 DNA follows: TGTGCCAGCAGCTTAGGCGCCGGCCGGGTATATGGCTACACCTTC.

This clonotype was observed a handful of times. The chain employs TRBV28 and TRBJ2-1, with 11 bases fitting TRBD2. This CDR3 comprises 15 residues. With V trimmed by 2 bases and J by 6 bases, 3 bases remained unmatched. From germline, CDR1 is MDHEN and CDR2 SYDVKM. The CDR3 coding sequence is TGTGCCAGCAGTTTAAGCCTAGCGGGGGGCAATGAGCAGTTCTTC. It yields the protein CASSLSLAGGNEQFF.

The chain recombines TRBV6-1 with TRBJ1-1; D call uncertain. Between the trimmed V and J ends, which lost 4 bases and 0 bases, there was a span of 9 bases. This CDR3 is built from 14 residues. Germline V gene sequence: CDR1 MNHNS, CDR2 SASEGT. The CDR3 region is CASSVTNMNTEAFF. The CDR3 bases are TGTGCCAGCAGTGTAACAAACATGAACACTGAAGCTTTCTTT.

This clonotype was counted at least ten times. The CDR3: CSVDDSNYGYTF. The CDR3 DNA follows: TGCAGCGTTGACGACAGCAACTATGGCTACACCTTC. The rearrangement uses TRBV29-1 and TRBJ1-2; TRBD1 is a possible D gene (5 bases). The CDR3 extends over 12 amino acids. V was trimmed by 3 bases and J by 2 bases, leaving 7 bases between them. The germline V gene encodes CDR1 SQVTM and CDR2 ANQGSEA.

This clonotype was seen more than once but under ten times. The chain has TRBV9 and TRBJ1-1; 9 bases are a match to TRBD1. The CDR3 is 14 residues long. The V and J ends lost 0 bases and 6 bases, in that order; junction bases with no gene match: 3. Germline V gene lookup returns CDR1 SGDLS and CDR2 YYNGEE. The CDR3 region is CASSVVGQGAEAFF. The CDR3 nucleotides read TGTGCCAGCAGCGTAGTGGGACAGGGAGCTGAAGCTTTCTTT.

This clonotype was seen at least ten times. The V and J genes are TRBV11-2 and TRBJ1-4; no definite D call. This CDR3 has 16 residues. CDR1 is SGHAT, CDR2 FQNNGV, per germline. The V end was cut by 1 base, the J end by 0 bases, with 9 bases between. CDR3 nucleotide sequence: TGTGCCAGCAGCTTAGGACAAATCGCAACTAATGAAAAACTGTTTTTT. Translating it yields CASSLGQIATNEKLFF.

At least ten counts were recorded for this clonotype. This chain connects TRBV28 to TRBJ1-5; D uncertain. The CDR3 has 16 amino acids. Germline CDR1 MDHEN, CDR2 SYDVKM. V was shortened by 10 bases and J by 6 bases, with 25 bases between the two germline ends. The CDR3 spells CATQLLRGGDSQPQHF. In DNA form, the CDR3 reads TGTGCCACCCAACTCCTTAGAGGTGGGGATAGTCAGCCCCAGCATTTT.

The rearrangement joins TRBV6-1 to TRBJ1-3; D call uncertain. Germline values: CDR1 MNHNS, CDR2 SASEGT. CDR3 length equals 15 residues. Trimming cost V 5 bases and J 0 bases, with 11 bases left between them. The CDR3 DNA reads TGTGCCAGCAGTCCCGAAAGTCACTCTGGAAACACCATATATTTT. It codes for CASSPESHSGNTIYF.

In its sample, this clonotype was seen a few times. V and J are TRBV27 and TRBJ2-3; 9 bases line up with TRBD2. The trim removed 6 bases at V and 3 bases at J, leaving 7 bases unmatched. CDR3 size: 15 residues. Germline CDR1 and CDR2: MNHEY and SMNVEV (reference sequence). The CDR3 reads CASRLAGVGTDTQYF. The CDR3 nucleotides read TGTGCCAGCAGATTAGCGGGGGTCGGGACAGATACGCAGTATTTT.

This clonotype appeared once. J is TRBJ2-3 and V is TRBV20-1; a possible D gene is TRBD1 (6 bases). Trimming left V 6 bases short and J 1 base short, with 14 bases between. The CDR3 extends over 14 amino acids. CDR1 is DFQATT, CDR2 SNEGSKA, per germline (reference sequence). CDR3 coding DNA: TGCAGTGCCGTACGGCCAGGGGGCACAGATACGCAGTATTTT. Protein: CSAVRPGGTDTQYF.

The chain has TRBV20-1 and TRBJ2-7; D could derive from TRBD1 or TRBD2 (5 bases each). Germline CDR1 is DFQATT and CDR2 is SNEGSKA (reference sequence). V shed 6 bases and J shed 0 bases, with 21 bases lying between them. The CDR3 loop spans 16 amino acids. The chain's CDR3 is CSAPPLGRASSYEQYF. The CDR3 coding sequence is TGCAGTGCCCCCCCGCTGGGACGGGCCAGCTCCTACGAGCAGTACTTC.

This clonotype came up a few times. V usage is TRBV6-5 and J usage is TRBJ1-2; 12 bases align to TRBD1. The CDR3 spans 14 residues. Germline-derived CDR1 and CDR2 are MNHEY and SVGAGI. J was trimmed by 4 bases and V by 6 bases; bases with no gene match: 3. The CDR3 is CASRPGQGAYGYTF. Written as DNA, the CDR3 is TGTGCCAGCAGGCCGGGACAGGGGGCCTATGGCTACACCTTC.

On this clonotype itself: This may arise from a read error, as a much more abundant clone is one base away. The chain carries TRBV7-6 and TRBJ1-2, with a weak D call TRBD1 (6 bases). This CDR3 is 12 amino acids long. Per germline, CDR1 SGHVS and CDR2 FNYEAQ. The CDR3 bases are TGTGCCAGCAGCTTAGTAGGGGGTGGCCACACCTTC. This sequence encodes CASSLVGGGHTF.

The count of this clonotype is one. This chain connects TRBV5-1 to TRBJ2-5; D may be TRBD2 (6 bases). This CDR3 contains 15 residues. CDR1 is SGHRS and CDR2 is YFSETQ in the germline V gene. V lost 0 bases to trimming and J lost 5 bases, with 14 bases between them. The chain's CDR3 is CASSLGLGTVETQYF. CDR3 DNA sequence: TGCGCCAGCAGCTTGGGACTAGGAACAGTGGAGACCCAGTACTTC. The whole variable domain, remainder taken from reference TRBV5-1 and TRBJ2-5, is KAGVTQTPRYLIKTRGQQVTLSCSPISGHRSVSWYQQTPGQGLQFLFEYFSETQRNKGNFPGRFSGRQFSNSRSEMNVSTLELGDSALYLCASSLGLGTVETQYFGPGTRLLVL.